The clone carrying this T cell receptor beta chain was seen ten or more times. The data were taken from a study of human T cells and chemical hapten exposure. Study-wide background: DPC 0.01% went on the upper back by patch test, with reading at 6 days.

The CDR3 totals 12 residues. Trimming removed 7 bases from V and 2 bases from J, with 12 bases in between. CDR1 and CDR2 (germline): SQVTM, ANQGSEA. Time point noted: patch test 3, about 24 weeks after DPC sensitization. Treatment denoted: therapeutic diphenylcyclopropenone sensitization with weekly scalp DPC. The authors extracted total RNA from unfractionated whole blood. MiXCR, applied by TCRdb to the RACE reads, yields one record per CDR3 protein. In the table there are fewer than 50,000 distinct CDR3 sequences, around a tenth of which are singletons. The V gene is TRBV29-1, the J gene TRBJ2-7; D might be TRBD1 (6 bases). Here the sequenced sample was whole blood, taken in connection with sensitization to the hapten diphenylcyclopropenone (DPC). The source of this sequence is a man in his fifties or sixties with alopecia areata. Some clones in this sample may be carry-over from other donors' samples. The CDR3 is CSGGRGTYEQYF. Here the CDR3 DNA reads TGCAGCGGAGGAAGGGGGACCTACGAGCAGTACTTC.